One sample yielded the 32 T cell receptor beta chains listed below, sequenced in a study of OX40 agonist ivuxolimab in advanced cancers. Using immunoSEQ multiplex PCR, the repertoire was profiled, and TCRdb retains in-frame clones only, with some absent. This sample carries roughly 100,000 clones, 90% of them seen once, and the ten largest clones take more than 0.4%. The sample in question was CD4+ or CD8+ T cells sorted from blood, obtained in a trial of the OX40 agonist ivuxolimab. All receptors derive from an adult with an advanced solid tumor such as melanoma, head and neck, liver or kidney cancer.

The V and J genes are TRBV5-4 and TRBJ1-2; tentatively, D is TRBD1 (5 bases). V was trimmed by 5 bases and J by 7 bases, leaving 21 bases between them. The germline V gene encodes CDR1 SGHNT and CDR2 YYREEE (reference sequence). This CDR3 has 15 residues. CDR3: CASSMPPGRELGYTF. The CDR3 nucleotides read TGTGCCAGCAGTATGCCCCCGGGACGGGAGCTTGGCTACACCTTC.

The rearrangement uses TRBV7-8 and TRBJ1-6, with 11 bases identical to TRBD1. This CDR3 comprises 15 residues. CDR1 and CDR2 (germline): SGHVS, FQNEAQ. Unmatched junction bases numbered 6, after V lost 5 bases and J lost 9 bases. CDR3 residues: CASSLQGTGGSPLHF. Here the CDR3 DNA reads TGTGCCAGCAGCCTACAGGGGACAGGGGGTTCACCCCTCCACTTT.

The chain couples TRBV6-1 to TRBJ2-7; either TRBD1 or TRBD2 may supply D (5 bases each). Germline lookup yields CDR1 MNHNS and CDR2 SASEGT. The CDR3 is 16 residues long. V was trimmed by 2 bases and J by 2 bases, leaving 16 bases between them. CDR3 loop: CASSESMQGPPYEQYF. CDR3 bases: TGTGCCAGCAGTGAATCAATGCAGGGACCCCCCTACGAGCAGTACTTC.

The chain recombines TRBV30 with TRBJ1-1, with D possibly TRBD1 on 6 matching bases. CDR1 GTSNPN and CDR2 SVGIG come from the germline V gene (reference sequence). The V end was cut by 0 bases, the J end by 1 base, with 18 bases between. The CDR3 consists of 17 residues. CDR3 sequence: CAWSVGITGPSNTEAFF. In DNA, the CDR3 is TGTGCCTGGAGTGTCGGTATTACAGGGCCATCGAACACTGAAGCTTTCTTT.

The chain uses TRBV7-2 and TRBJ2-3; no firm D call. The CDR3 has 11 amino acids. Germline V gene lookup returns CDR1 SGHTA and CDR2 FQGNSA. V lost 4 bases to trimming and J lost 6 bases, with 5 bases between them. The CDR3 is CASSSYDTQYF. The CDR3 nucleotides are TGTGCCAGCAGCTCCTATGATACGCAGTATTTT.

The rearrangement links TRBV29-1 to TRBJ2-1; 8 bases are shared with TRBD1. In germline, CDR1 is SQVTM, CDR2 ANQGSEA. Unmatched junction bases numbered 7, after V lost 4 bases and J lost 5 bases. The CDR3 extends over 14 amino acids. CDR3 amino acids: CSVGRTGNHNEQFF. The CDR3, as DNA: TGCAGCGTTGGGCGGACAGGGAACCACAATGAGCAGTTCTTC.

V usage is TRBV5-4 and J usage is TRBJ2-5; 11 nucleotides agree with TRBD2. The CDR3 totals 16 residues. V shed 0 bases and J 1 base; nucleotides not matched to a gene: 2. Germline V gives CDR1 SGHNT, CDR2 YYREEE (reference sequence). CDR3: CASSLGLAGGQETQYF. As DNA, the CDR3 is TGTGCCAGCAGCTTGGGGCTAGCGGGGGGCCAAGAGACCCAGTACTTC.

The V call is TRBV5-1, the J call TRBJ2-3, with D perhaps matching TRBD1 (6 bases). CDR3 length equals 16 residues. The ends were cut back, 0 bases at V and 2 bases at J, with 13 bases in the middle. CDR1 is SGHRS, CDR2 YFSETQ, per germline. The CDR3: CASSLALGGNTDTQYF. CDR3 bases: TGCGCCAGCAGCTTGGCCCTAGGGGGTAACACAGATACGCAGTATTTT. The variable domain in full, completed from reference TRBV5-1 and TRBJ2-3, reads KAGVTQTPRYLIKTRGQQVTLSCSPISGHRSVSWYQQTPGQGLQFLFEYFSETQRNKGNFPGRFSGRQFSNSRSEMNVSTLELGDSALYLCASSLALGGNTDTQYFGPGTRLTVL.

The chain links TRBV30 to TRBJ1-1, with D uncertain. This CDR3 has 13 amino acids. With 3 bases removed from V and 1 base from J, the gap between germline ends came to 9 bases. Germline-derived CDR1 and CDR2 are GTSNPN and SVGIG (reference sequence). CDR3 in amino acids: CAWSRISNTEAFF. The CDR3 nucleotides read TGTGCCTGGAGCAGAATTTCGAACACTGAAGCTTTCTTT.

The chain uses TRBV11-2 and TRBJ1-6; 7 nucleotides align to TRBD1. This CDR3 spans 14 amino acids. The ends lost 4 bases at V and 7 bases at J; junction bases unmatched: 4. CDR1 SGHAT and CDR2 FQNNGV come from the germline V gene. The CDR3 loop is CASSSPGGNSPLHF. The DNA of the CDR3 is TGTGCCAGCAGCTCCCCAGGGGGGAATTCACCCCTCCACTTT.

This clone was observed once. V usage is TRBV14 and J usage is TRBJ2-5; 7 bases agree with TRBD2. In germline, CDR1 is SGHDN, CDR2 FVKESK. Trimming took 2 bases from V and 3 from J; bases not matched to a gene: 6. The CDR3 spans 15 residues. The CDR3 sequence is CASSQPGGVEETQYF. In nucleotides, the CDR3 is TGTGCCAGCAGCCAACCGGGAGGAGTCGAAGAGACCCAGTACTTC.

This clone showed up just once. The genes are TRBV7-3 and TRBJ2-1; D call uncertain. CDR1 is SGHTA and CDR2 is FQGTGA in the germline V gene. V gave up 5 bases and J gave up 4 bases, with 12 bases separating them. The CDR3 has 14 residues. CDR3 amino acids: CASSPSADYNEQFF. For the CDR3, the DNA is TGTGCCAGCAGCCCCTCGGCAGATTACAATGAGCAGTTCTTC. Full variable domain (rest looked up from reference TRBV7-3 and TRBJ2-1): GAGVSQTPSNKVTEKGKYVELRCDPISGHTALYWYRQSLGQGPEFLIYFQGTGAADDSGLPNDRFFAVRPEGSVSTLKIQRTERGDSAVYLCASSPSADYNEQFFGPGTRLTVL.

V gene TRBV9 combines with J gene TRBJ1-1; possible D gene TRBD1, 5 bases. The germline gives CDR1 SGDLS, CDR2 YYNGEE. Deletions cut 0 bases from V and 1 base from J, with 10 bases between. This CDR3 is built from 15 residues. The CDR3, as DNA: TGTGCCAGCAGCGTAGTCGGGGGAGCGAACACTGAAGCTTTCTTT. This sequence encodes CASSVVGGANTEAFF.

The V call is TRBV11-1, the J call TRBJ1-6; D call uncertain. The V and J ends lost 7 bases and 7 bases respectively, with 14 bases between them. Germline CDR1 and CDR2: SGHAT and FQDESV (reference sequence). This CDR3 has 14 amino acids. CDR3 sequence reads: CASNTGNINSPLHF. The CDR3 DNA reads TGTGCCAGCAACACCGGGAATATCAATTCACCCCTCCACTTT.

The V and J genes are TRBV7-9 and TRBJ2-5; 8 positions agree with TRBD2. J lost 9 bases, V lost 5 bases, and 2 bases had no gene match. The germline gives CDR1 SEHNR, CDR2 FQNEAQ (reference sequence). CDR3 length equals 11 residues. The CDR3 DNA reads TGTGCCAGCAGCCCCGGGAGGGCCCAGTACTTC. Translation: CASSPGRAQYF.

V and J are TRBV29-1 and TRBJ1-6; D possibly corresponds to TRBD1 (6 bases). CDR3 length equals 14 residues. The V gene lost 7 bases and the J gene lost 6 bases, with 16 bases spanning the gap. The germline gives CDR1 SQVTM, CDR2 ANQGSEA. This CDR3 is CSASQGYGNSPLHF. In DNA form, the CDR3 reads TGCAGCGCCTCACAGGGATATGGTAATTCACCCCTCCACTTT. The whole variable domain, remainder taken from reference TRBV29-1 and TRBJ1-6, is SAVISQKPSRDICQRGTSLTIQCQVDSQVTMMFWYRQQPGQSLTLIATANQGSEATYESGFVIDKFPISRPNLTFSTLTVSNMSPEDSSIYLCSASQGYGNSPLHFGNGTRLTVT.

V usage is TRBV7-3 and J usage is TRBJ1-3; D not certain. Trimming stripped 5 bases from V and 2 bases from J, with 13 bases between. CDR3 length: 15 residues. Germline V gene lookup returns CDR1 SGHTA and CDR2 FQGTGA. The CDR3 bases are TGTGCCAGCAGCCCTGGTGTAGCCCCTGGAAACACCATATATTTT. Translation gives CASSPGVAPGNTIYF.

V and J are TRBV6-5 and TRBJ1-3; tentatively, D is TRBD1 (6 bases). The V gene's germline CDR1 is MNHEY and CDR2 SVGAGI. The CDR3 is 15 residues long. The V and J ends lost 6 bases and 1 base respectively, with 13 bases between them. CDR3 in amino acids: CASRSGTSSGNTIYF. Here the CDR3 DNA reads TGTGCCAGCAGGTCAGGGACAAGTTCTGGAAACACCATATATTTT.

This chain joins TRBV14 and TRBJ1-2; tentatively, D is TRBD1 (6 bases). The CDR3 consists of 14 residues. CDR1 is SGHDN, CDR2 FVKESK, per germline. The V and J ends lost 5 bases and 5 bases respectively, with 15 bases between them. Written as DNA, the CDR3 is TGTGCCAGCAGCAAACCAGGGGCTGGGTATGGCTACACCTTC. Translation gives CASSKPGAGYGYTF.

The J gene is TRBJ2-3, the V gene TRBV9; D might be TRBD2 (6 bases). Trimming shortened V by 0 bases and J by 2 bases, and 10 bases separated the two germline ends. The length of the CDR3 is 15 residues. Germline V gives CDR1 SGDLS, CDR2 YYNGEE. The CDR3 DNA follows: TGTGCCAGCAGCGTAGGCGGGGTGGTCACAGATACGCAGTATTTT. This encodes CASSVGGVVTDTQYF.

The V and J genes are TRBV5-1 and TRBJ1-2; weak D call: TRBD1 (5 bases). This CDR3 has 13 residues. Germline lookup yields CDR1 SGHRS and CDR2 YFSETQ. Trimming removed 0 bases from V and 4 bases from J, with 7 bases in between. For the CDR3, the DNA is TGCGCCAGCAGCTTGGTTGGGGGCTATGGCTACACCTTC. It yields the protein CASSLVGGYGYTF.

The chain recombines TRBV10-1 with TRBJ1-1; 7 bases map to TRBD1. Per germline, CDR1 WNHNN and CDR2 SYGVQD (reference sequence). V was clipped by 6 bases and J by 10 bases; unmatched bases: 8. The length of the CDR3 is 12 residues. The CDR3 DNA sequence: TGCGCCAGCAGCCTTGGGACAGAGGGAGCTTTCTTT. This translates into CASSLGTEGAFF.

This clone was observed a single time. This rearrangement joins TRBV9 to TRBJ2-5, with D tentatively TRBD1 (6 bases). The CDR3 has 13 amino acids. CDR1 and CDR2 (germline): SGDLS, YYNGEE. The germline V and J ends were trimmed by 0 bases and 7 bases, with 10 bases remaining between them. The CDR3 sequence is CASSVGGPGTQYF. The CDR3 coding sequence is TGTGCCAGCAGCGTAGGGGGGCCAGGGACCCAGTACTTC. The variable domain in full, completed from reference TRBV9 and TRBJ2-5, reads DSGVTQTPKHLITATGQRVTLRCSPRSGDLSVYWYQQSLDQGLQFLIQYYNGEERAKGNILERFSAQQFPDLHSELNLSSLELGDSALYFCASSVGGPGTQYFGPGTRLLVL.

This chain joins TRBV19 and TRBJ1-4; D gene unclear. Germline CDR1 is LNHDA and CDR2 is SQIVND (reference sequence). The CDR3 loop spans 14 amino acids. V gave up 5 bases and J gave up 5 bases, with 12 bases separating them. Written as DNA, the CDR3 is TGTGCCAGTAGTTATGGCTTTTTGAATGAAAAACTGTTTTTT. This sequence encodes CASSYGFLNEKLFF.

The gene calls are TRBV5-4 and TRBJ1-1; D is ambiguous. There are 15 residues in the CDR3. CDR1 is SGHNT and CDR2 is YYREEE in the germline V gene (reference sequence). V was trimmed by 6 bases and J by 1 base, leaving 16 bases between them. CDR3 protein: CASTSGQVRNTEAFF. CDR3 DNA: TGTGCCAGCACCAGCGGCCAGGTGAGGAACACTGAAGCTTTCTTT.

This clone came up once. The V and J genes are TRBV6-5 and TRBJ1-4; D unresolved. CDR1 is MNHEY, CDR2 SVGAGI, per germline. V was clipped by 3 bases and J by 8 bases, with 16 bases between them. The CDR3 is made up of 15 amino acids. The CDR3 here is CASSYRYKSEEKLFF. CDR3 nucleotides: TGTGCCAGCAGTTATCGTTACAAGAGTGAAGAAAAACTGTTTTTT.

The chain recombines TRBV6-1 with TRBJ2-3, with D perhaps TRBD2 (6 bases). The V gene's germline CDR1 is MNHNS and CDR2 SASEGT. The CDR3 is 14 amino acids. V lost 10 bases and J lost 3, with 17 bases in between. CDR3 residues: CATWEWGRTDTQYF. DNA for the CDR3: TGTGCCACGTGGGAGTGGGGGAGGACAGATACGCAGTATTTT.

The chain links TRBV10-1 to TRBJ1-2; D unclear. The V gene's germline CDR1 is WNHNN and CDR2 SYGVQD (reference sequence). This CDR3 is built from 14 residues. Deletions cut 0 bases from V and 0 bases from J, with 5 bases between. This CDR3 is CASSESGTNYGYTF. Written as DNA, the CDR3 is TGCGCCAGCAGTGAGTCGGGAACTAACTATGGCTACACCTTC.

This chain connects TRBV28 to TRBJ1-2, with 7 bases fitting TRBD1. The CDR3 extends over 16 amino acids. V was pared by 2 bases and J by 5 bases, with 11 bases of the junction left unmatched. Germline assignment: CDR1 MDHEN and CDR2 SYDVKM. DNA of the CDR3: TGTGCCAGCAGTTTAATGCAAATTGGACAGGCGTATGGCTACACCTTC. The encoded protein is CASSLMQIGQAYGYTF.

DNA of the CDR3: TGTGCCAGCAGCGTAGCACTTACGGGACGAGAATATGGCTACACCTTC. Its protein product is CASSVALTGREYGYTF. The chain recombines TRBV9 with TRBJ1-2; the D gene is possibly TRBD1 (5 bases). CDR1 is SGDLS and CDR2 is YYNGEE in the germline V gene. V was clipped by 0 bases and J by 5 bases, with 17 bases between them. There are 16 residues in the CDR3.

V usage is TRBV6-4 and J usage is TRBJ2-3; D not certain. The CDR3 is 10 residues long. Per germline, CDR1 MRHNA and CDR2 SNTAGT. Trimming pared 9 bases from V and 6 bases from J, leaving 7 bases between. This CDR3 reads CARTPDTQYF. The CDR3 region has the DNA TGTGCCAGGACTCCGGATACGCAGTATTTT.

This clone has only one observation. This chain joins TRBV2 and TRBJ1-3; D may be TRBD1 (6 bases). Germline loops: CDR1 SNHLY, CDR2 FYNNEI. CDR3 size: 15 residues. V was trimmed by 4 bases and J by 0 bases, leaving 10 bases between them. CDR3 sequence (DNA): TGTGCCAGCAGTGGACAGGATCTCTCTGGAAACACCATATATTTT. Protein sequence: CASSGQDLSGNTIYF.